This T cell receptor beta chain was recorded in a study of beta chain features in type 1 diabetes. Overall study results and limits: Shorter TCRB CDR3s, moderately but significantly so, were found in Type 1 diabetes patients in all four CD4+ subsets. Patients with type 1 diabetes showed fewer VDJ junction insertions and more deletions. Within the patient group, naive, central memory and Treg TCRB repertoires appeared more similar to each other than within healthy donors. Any HLA-type effect on TCRB rearrangement remained unresolved here.

CDR3 length: 11 amino acids. The germline V gene encodes CDR1 GTSNPN and CDR2 SVGIG (reference sequence). V gave up 1 base and J gave up 8 bases, with 8 bases separating them. On this clone itself: Its specificity is not known. This sample includes further DNA sequences coding for the same CDR3.

The entirety of the isolated RNA underwent reverse transcription, so expressed TCRB transcripts were sequenced. TCRdb keeps only in-frame clones here, not all; method: immunoSEQ multiplex PCR. The sample has some 700,000 clones; 13% are singletons. The chain combines TRBV30 with TRBJ1-2, with a weak D call TRBD1 (6 bases). The clonotype originates from a man aged 18 to 29 with type 1 diabetes. The material sequenced was naive CD4+ T cells from blood. CDR3 sequence (DNA): TGTGCCTGGAGTGCTCAGGGGGGCTACACCTTC. Its protein is CAWSAQGGYTF.